The clone carrying this T cell receptor beta chain was seen only a few times. This entry belongs to a study of blood T cell repertoires in COVID-19. Turning to the study itself: Specimens from acute and convalescent COVID-19 originated in the United States, Italy and Spain. T cells, B-cell-depleted T cells, or PBMCs provided the cDNA or gDNA that served as material.

The CDR3 is 16 amino acids. Germline V lookup: CDR1 SGHTA, CDR2 FQGNSA. V was clipped by 6 bases and J by 3 bases; unmatched bases: 14. In the original analysis: The authors estimated nucleated cell counts from reference gene primer amplification. Data came from immunoSEQ multiplex PCR; TCRdb stores just in-frame clones and leaves some out. D and trimming come from the DNA, and the V and J calls and clone size come from that table. This sample yields under 250,000 clones, of which about 86% are seen a single time; less than 2.5% belongs to the top ten. The sequencing sample was made of peripheral blood. This chain joins TRBV7-2 and TRBJ2-7; 7 bases are shared with TRBD2. The sequence was collected from a woman in her sixties with acute or convalescent COVID-19. DNA of the CDR3: TGTGCCAGCAGGCAAGCTCCGACCGGGGGGATCTACGAGCAGTACTTC. As protein: CASRQAPTGGIYEQYF.